These 18 T cell receptor beta chains were all obtained from the same sample, sequenced in a study of blood T cell repertoires in COVID-19. The data were produced by immunoSEQ multiplex PCR, yet TCRdb's version contains in-frame clones alone and is incomplete. Of approximately 77,000 clones listed, 85% to 90% were seen once; the top ten hold approximately 4.2%. Specimen: peripheral blood. The receptors derive from a middle-aged man with active COVID-19.

V and J are TRBV18 and TRBJ2-6, with 10 bases fitting TRBD1. V shed 4 bases, J shed 3 bases, and the junction held 6 bases outside the gene matches. The CDR3 has 17 residues. Germline CDR1 KGHSH, CDR2 LQKENI. The CDR3 spells CASSQLTGGNGANVLTF. The CDR3 DNA follows: TGTGCCAGCTCACAATTGACAGGGGGCAATGGGGCCAACGTCCTGACTTTC.

The V and J genes are TRBV19 and TRBJ1-5; a possible D gene is TRBD1 (6 bases). Per germline, CDR1 LNHDA and CDR2 SQIVND (reference sequence). V lost 7 bases and J lost 2, with 15 bases in between. CDR3 length: 15 amino acids. The CDR3 here is CASINEGGGNQPQHF. CDR3 nucleotides: TGTGCCAGTATCAACGAAGGGGGAGGCAATCAGCCCCAGCATTTT.

The rearrangement links TRBV6-5 to TRBJ2-2; D gene ambiguous. The CDR3 spans 14 residues. The germline V and J ends were trimmed by 8 bases and 0 bases, with 10 bases remaining between them. Per germline, CDR1 MNHEY and CDR2 SVGAGI. The CDR3 protein is CASQPRSNTGELFF. CDR3 nucleotide sequence: TGTGCCAGCCAGCCCAGGTCGAACACCGGGGAGCTGTTTTTT.

The gene calls are TRBV6-5 and TRBJ1-2, with a possible D match to TRBD1 (6 bases). The germline gives CDR1 MNHEY, CDR2 SVGAGI. The germline V and J ends were trimmed by 5 bases and 4 bases, with 11 bases remaining between them. The CDR3 contains 13 residues. The CDR3 DNA reads TGTGCCAGCAGTCAGAACAGGGTCTATGGCTACACCTTC. It is translated as CASSQNRVYGYTF.

The V and J genes are TRBV10-2 and TRBJ2-1, with D perhaps TRBD2 (6 bases). CDR3 size: 14 residues. Germline-derived CDR1 and CDR2 are WSHSY and SAAADI. V lost 8 bases and J 3 bases, leaving 14 bases between the germline ends. This chain's CDR3 is CASVGEADYNEQFF. The DNA of the CDR3 is TGCGCCAGCGTTGGGGAGGCGGACTACAATGAGCAGTTCTTC.

The genes are TRBV5-4 and TRBJ1-3, with D perhaps TRBD1 (6 bases). Trimming took 0 bases from V and 4 from J, leaving 11 bases between them. From germline, CDR1 is SGHNT and CDR2 YYREEE (reference sequence). This CDR3 is built from 15 residues. The CDR3 region has the DNA TGTGCCAGCAGCTTGGATACGGGGGGCGGAAACACCATATATTTT. Its protein is CASSLDTGGGNTIYF.

This clone has more than one count but fewer than ten. CDR3 region: CASREEGMTNEKLFF. In DNA form, the CDR3 reads TGTGCCAGCAGAGAGGAGGGGATGACTAATGAAAAACTGTTTTTT. The chain recombines TRBV6-5 with TRBJ1-4; D might be TRBD1 (5 bases). CDR1 is MNHEY and CDR2 is SVGAGI in the germline V gene. The CDR3 totals 15 residues. Trimming stripped 6 bases from V and 2 bases from J, with 13 bases between.

V and J are TRBV4-1 and TRBJ2-7; D might be TRBD2 (5 bases). The CDR3 runs to 14 residues. V lost 6 bases and J lost 0, with 12 bases in between. CDR1 is MGHRA and CDR2 is YSYEKL in the germline V gene. The CDR3 DNA follows: TGCGCCAGCAGTCAACCGGGGTCCTCCTACGAGCAGTACTTC. This gives the protein CASSQPGSSYEQYF.

V is TRBV6-6 and J is TRBJ1-1; maybe TRBD1 (5 bases). From germline, CDR1 is MNHNY and CDR2 SVGAGI (reference sequence). The CDR3 covers 12 residues. Trimming stripped 5 bases from V and 10 bases from J, with 14 bases between. In nucleotides, the CDR3 is TGTGCCAGCAGTATGGCCTCGGGGGGAGCTTTCTTT. It specifies CASSMASGGAFF.

The chain combines TRBV6-5 with TRBJ2-1; the match to TRBD2 covers 8 bases. Germline trimming cut 7 bases from V and 12 bases from J; bases unmatched to any gene: 17. CDR3 length: 15 amino acids. CDR1 and CDR2 from the germline V gene are MNHEY and SVGAGI. CDR3 sequence reads: CASNTREGTRIMQFF. In nucleotides, the CDR3 is TGTGCCAGCAACACCCGAGAGGGGACTAGGATTATGCAGTTCTTC.

The CDR3 bases are TGTGCCAGTAGTTCTGGCCTGGGCTACGGCAACTCTGGAAACACCATATATTTT. Encoded protein: CASSSGLGYGNSGNTIYF. This sequence joins TRBV19 and TRBJ1-3; D is uncertain. Germline CDR1 reads LNHDA; CDR2 reads SQIVND (reference sequence). V was clipped by 5 bases and J by 0 bases, with 20 bases between them. This CDR3 contains 18 residues.

The sample holds one count of this clone. The J gene is TRBJ1-4, the V gene TRBV6-5; the match to TRBD1 covers 8 bases. The CDR3 contains 14 residues. CDR1 and CDR2 from the germline V gene are MNHEY and SVGAGI. After removal of 7 bases from V and 4 bases from J, the junction contained 5 bases not matched to a gene. CDR3 in amino acids: CASIRGQVNEKLFF. CDR3 DNA: TGTGCCAGCATCAGGGGACAGGTTAATGAAAAACTGTTTTTT.

This chain connects TRBV18 to TRBJ2-5, with D possibly being TRBD2 (6 bases). Germline V gene data show CDR1 as KGHSH and CDR2 as LQKENI. The germline V and J ends were trimmed by 4 bases and 5 bases, with 14 bases remaining between them. The CDR3 runs to 14 residues. The CDR3 nucleotides read TGTGCCAGCTCACTTAACGGAGGGGAGGAGACCCAGTACTTC. As protein: CASSLNGGEETQYF.

V is TRBV5-1 and J is TRBJ2-7, with 13 bases fitting TRBD2. V dropped 4 bases and J dropped 2; count of bases not matched to a gene: 24. Per the germline V gene, CDR1 is SGHRS and CDR2 is YFSETQ. This CDR3 is 22 amino acids long. CDR3: CASSPTRDRGLLAGGRAYEQYF. DNA of the CDR3: TGCGCCAGCAGCCCTACCCGAGACAGGGGTTTACTAGCGGGAGGGCGCGCCTACGAGCAGTACTTC.

The CDR3 nucleotides read TGTGCCAGCAGCAAAGAAGTCGGTTTCTCAGCGGGAGGACTCGGGGGCTCCTACGAGCAGTACTTC. This translates into CASSKEVGFSAGGLGGSYEQYF. V usage is TRBV21-1 and J usage is TRBJ2-7; the table's D call of TRBD2 was not tested on the DNA. TRBV21-1 is listed as a pseudogene. The CDR3 covers 22 residues.

This CDR3 reads CASSLPSRQFEAFF. CDR3 sequence (DNA): TGCGCCAGCAGCTTACCCTCCCGACAGTTTGAAGCTTTCTTT. The chain has TRBV5-1 and TRBJ1-1; possibly TRBD1 for D (5 bases). The germline V gene has CDR1 SGHRS and CDR2 YFSETQ. Trimming took off 2 bases at V and 7 bases at J, with 15 bases between the two ends. CDR3 length: 14 amino acids.

The V and J genes are TRBV7-2 and TRBJ1-3, with D perhaps TRBD1 (5 bases). The CDR3 length is 18 residues. Germline V gives CDR1 SGHTA, CDR2 FQGNSA. Trimming took off 5 bases at V and 2 bases at J, with 22 bases between the two ends. This CDR3 is CASSDRGGGTATGNTIYF. CDR3 sequence (DNA): TGTGCCAGCAGCGATAGGGGAGGAGGGACGGCTACTGGAAACACCATATATTTT.

This rearrangement joins TRBV4-2 to TRBJ1-2, with TRBD1 matching 10 bases. This CDR3 comprises 15 residues. Losses at the gene ends were 4 bases for V and 1 base for J; bases not matched to a gene: 3. Germline values: CDR1 LGHNA, CDR2 YNFKEQ. The CDR3 DNA reads TGTGCCAGCAGCCGACAGGGGGCAAGTAACTATGGCTACACCTTC. Protein product: CASSRQGASNYGYTF.